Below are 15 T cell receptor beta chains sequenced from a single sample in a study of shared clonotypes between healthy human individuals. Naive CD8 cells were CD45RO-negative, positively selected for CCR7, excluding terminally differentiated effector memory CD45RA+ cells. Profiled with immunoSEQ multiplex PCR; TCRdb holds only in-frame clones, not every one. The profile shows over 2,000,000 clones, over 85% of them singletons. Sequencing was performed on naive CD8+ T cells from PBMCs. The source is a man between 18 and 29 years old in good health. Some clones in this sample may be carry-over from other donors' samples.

The CDR3 DNA follows: TGCGCCAGCAGCCAAGCAAGCGGGGTAGGAGAGCAGTTCTTC. Translated: CASSQASGVGEQFF. The J gene is TRBJ2-1, the V gene TRBV4-1; 7 positions match TRBD2. The V gene's germline CDR1 is MGHRA and CDR2 YSYEKL. Trimming removed 1 base from V and 10 bases from J; junction bases left unmatched: 7. CDR3 length: 14 amino acids.

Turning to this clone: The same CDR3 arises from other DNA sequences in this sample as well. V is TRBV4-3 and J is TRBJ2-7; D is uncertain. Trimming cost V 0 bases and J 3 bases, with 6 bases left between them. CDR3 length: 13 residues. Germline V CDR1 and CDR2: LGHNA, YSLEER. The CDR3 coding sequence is TGCGCCAGCAGCCAAGACAGATACTACGAGCAGTACTTC. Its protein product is CASSQDRYYEQYF.

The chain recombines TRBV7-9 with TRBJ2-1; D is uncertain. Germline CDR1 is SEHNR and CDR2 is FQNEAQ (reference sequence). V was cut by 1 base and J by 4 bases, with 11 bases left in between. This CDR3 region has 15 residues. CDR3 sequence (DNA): TGTGCCAGCAGCTTAGTGGCGTCTGGGTACAATGAGCAGTTCTTC. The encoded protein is CASSLVASGYNEQFF.

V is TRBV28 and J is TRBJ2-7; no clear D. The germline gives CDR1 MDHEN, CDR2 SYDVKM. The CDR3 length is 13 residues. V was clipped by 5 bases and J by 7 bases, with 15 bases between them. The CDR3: CASSPIPTTEQYF. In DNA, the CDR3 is TGTGCCAGCAGTCCTATCCCCACTACAGAGCAGTACTTC.

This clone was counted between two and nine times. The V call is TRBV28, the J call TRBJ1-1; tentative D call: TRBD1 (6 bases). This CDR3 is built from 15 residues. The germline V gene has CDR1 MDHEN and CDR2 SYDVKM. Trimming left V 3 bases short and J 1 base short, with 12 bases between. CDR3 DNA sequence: TGTGCCAGCAGTTTGTCAGGACAGCCGAACACTGAAGCTTTCTTT. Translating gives CASSLSGQPNTEAFF.

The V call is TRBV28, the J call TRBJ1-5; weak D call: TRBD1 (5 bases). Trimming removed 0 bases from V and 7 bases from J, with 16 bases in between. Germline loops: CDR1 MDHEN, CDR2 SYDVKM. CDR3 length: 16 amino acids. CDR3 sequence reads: CASSLWRGLSGQPQHF. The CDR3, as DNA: TGTGCCAGCAGTTTATGGAGGGGACTCTCGGGCCAGCCCCAGCATTTT. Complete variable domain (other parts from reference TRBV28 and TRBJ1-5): DVKVTQSSRYLVKRTGEKVFLECVQDMDHENMFWYRQDPGLGLRLIYFSYDVKMKEKGDIPEGYSVSREKKERFSLILESASTNQTSMYLCASSLWRGLSGQPQHFGDGTRLSIL.

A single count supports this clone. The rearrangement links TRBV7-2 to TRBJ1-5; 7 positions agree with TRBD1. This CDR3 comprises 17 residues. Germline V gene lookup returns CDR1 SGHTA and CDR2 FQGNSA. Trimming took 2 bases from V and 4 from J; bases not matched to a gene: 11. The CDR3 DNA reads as TGTGCCAGCAGCTTATCATTTGGCCAGGGGGGAAATCAGCCCCAGCATTTT. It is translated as CASSLSFGQGGNQPQHF.

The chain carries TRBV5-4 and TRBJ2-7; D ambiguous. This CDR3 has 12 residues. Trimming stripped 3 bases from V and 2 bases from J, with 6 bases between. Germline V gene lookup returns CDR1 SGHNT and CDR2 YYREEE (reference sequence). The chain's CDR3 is CASSSRPYEQYF. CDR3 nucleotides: TGTGCCAGCAGCTCGAGGCCCTACGAGCAGTACTTC.

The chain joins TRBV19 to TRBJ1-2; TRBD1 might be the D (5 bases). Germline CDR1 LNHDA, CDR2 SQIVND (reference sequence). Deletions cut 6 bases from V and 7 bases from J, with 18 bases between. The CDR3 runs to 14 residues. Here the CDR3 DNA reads TGTGCCAGTAGCGAGAGGGCATGGGACCGTGGCTACACCTTC. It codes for CASSERAWDRGYTF. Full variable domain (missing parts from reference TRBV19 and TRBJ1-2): DGGITQSPKYLFRKEGQNVTLSCEQNLNHDAMYWYRQDPGQGLRLIYYSQIVNDFQKGDIAEGYSVSREKKESFPLTVTSAQKNPTAFYLCASSERAWDRGYTFGSGTRLTVV.

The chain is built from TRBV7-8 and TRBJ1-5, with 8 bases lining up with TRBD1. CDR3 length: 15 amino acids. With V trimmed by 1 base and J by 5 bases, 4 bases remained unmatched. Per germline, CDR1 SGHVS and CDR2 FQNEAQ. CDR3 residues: CASSLVPRGHQPQHF. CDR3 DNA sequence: TGTGCCAGCAGCTTAGTTCCCAGGGGGCATCAGCCCCAGCATTTT.

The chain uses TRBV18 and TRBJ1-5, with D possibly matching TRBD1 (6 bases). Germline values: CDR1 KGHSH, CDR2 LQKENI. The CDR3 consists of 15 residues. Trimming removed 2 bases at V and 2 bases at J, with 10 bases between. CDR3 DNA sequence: TGTGCCAGCTCACCAGGGGGCTGGGGCAATCAGCCCCAGCATTTT. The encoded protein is CASSPGGWGNQPQHF.

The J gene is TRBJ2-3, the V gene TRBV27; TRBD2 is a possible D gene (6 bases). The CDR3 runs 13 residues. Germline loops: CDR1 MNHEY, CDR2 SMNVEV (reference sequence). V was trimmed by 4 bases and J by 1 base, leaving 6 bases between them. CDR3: CASSWEGTDTQYF. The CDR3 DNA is TGTGCCAGCAGTTGGGAGGGCACAGATACGCAGTATTTT.

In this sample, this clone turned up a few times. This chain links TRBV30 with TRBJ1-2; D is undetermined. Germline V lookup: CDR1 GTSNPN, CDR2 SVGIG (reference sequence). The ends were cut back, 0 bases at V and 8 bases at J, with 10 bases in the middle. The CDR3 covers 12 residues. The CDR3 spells CAWSVRGFGYTF. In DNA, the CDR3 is TGTGCCTGGAGTGTACGAGGTTTCGGCTACACCTTC.

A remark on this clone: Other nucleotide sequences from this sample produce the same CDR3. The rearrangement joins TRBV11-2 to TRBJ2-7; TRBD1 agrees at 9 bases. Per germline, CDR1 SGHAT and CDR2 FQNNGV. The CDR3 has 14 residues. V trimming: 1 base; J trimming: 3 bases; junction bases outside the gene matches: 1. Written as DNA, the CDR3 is TGTGCCAGCAGCTTAGGGACAGGGGTCTACGAGCAGTACTTC. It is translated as CASSLGTGVYEQYF.

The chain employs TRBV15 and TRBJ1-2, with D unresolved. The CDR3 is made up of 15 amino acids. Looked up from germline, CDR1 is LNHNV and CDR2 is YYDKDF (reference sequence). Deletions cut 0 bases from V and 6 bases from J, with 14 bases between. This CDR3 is CATSRDLSTSDGYTF. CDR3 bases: TGTGCCACCAGCAGAGATTTAAGTACATCGGATGGCTACACCTTC.